A single sample gave rise to the 20 T cell receptor beta chains below, sequenced in a study of synovial regulatory T cells in juvenile arthritis. Method: immunoSEQ multiplex PCR; TCRdb's copy keeps in-frame clones and lacks some. The sample's table shows about 9,600 clones. The sample taken for sequencing was Treg cells from blood. Subset given: remaining (HLA-DR-negative) circulating blood Treg cells. All receptors derive from a donor aged 2-35 years with juvenile idiopathic arthritis.

This chain uses TRBV18 with TRBJ1-1; checking the TCRdb D call of TRBD1 is not possible without DNA. The germline V gene has CDR1 KGHSH and CDR2 LQKENI. The CDR3 sequence is 14 residues long. No coding sequence is recorded. The CDR3 protein is CASSPRASNTEAFF.

CDR3 sequence: CASSPLAGGNNEQFF. The V gene is TRBV18, the J gene TRBJ2-1; TCRdb outputs TRBD2, but without DNA this stays unchecked. The germline CDR1 and CDR2 sequences are KGHSH and LQKENI. This CDR3 contains 15 residues. Only the protein is on record.

The chain joins TRBV10-3 to TRBJ1-3. This CDR3 comprises 13 residues. A DNA sequence was not provided. Germline assignment: CDR1 ENHRY and CDR2 SYGVKD. CDR3 region: CAIHPAPGNTIYF.

Frequency places this clone as medium-sized. The V and J genes are TRBV5-4 and TRBJ2-7; lacking DNA, the TRBD1 call made by TCRdb goes unchecked. This CDR3 has 13 amino acids. No DNA is recorded. Germline lookup yields CDR1 SGHNT and CDR2 YYREEE (reference sequence). The CDR3 loop is CASSLDAAYEQYF.

The V and J genes are TRBV7-6 and TRBJ1-3; TCRdb selects TRBD1, and the lack of DNA leaves this call unchecked. Germline values: CDR1 SGHVS, CDR2 FNYEAQ. The CDR3 covers 15 residues. The nucleotide record is missing. The chain's CDR3 is CASSLGPFSGNTIYF.

The chain recombines TRBV20-1 with TRBJ1-2. The CDR3 has 10 residues. A DNA sequence was not provided. Germline V gene sequence: CDR1 DFQATT, CDR2 SNEGSKA (reference sequence). The CDR3 sequence is CSAKLSGYTF.

The V gene is TRBV5-1, the J gene TRBJ2-6. The CDR3 covers 16 residues. The DNA is not on file. Germline V gene lookup returns CDR1 SGHRS and CDR2 YFSETQ. The CDR3 sequence is CASSRWTGRGANVLTF. Full variable domain (remainder filled in from reference TRBV5-1 and TRBJ2-6): KAGVTQTPRYLIKTRGQQVTLSCSPISGHRSVSWYQQTPGQGLQFLFEYFSETQRNKGNFPGRFSGRQFSNSRSEMNVSTLELGDSALYLCASSRWTGRGANVLTFGAGSRLTVL.

The chain recombines TRBV12-5 with TRBJ1-2; there is no DNA to check the TCRdb D call of TRBD1. This CDR3 spans 13 amino acids. DNA was not recorded. Germline V gene data show CDR1 as LGHNT and CDR2 as FRNRAP. CDR3 amino acids: CASGSGWSEGYTF.

This rearrangement joins TRBV20-1 to TRBJ1-3; TCRdb's assignment of TRBD1 cannot be checked, as there is no DNA. Germline V gene lookup returns CDR1 DFQATT and CDR2 SNEGSKA (reference sequence). The CDR3 has 11 amino acids. A DNA sequence was not provided. Here the CDR3 reads CSATRGNTIYF.

By frequency, this clone registers medium-sized. V and J are TRBV5-4 and TRBJ2-3; TCRdb calls TRBD2, which cannot be checked without DNA. The CDR3 runs to 18 residues. Only the protein is on record. Germline lookup yields CDR1 SGHNT and CDR2 YYREEE (reference sequence). CDR3 sequence reads: CASSGPGVAGGSTDTQYF.

The CDR3 sequence is CASSLASGAGSTEAFF. The genes are TRBV7-2 and TRBJ1-1; as DNA is missing, the TRBD1 call by TCRdb cannot be tested. The CDR3 covers 16 residues. DNA was not recorded. Germline loops: CDR1 SGHTA, CDR2 FQGNSA.

V and J are TRBV18 and TRBJ2-2; checking the TCRdb D call of TRBD2 is not possible without DNA. The germline gives CDR1 KGHSH, CDR2 LQKENI. The CDR3 consists of 13 residues. No DNA is recorded. The CDR3 protein is CASSPSGTGELFF.

This rearrangement joins TRBV19 to TRBJ1-4; TCRdb gives TRBD1 as the D gene, but with no DNA this cannot be confirmed. This CDR3 is 15 amino acids long. No DNA sequence is on record. Germline V gives CDR1 LNHDA, CDR2 SQIVND (reference sequence). CDR3 residues: CASSSQGSWHEKLFF.

This clone is called medium-sized based on its frequency. The chain uses TRBV2 and TRBJ1-4. The CDR3 consists of 14 residues. The DNA is not on file. Looked up from germline, CDR1 is SNHLY and CDR2 is FYNNEI. The CDR3 loop reads CASKVEVTNEKLFF.

V gene TRBV9 combines with J gene TRBJ2-2; TCRdb gives TRBD2 as the D gene, but with no DNA this cannot be confirmed. The CDR3 runs 14 residues. Nucleotide data are not available. CDR1 is SGDLS and CDR2 is YYNGEE in the germline V gene. This chain's CDR3 is CASSVGGYTGELFF.

The chain joins TRBV7-8 to TRBJ1-4; TCRdb's assignment of TRBD1 cannot be checked, as there is no DNA. Germline CDR1 and CDR2: SGHVS and FQNEAQ. The CDR3 has 16 amino acids. The nucleotide record is missing. CDR3 residues: CASSSANRGGNEKLFF.

The chain uses TRBV11-3 and TRBJ1-1. This CDR3 contains 13 residues. Only the protein is on record. The V gene's germline CDR1 is SGHNT and CDR2 YENEEA. The CDR3 loop is CASSLYFSTEAFF.

By frequency, this clone is medium-sized (0.01 to 0.1%). The chain employs TRBV7-2 and TRBJ1-1. Germline V CDR1 and CDR2: SGHTA, FQGNSA. This CDR3 comprises 14 residues. No DNA accompanies this entry. This CDR3 is CASTVRIGNTEAFF.

This sequence joins TRBV7-2 and TRBJ2-3; TCRdb gives TRBD2 as the D gene, but with no DNA this cannot be confirmed. In germline, CDR1 is SGHTA, CDR2 FQGNSA. The CDR3 runs to 17 residues. The record lacks a DNA sequence. This chain's CDR3 is CASSPMGLAGGFDTQYF.

V usage is TRBV7-9 and J usage is TRBJ2-4; TCRdb names TRBD1, which stays unverified in the absence of DNA. The length of the CDR3 is 16 residues. No DNA is given. Germline CDR1 reads SEHNR; CDR2 reads FQNEAQ (reference sequence). CDR3 protein: CASSLGTGEAKNIQYF.